This T cell receptor (beta chain) was identified during a study of blood T cell repertoires in COVID-19. For the study at large: Collection of acute and convalescent COVID-19 samples took place in the United States, Italy and Spain. PBMCs, B-cell-depleted T cells, or T cells were the source of the cDNA or gDNA that made up the material.

In the original analysis: The authors estimated nucleated cell counts from reference gene primer amplification. Repertoires were generated with immunoSEQ multiplex PCR, while TCRdb's copy carries only in-frame clones and drops some. V and J calls and clone size follow that table, whereas D and trimming were derived from the DNA. The profile shows 200,000 to 250,000 clones, about nine tenths of them singletons. CDR1 is LNHDA and CDR2 is SQIVND in the germline V gene (reference sequence). Trimming cost V 3 bases and J 8 bases, with 13 bases left between them. This CDR3 spans 13 amino acids. Material: peripheral blood. This chain uses TRBV19 with TRBJ1-2, with D possibly matching TRBD1 (5 bases). This sequence originates from a man in his sixties who had recovered from COVID-19. CDR3: CASSIDRSGGYTF. The CDR3 coding sequence is TGTGCCAGTAGTATTGACAGAAGTGGGGGCTACACCTTC. The complete variable domain, with remaining parts taken from reference TRBV19 and TRBJ1-2, reads DGGITQSPKYLFRKEGQNVTLSCEQNLNHDAMYWYRQDPGQGLRLIYYSQIVNDFQKGDIAEGYSVSREKKESFPLTVTSAQKNPTAFYLCASSIDRSGGYTFGSGTRLTVV.